This T cell receptor (beta chain) originates from a study of OX40 agonist ivuxolimab in advanced cancers. Study-level information: The patients received agonistic anti-OX40 (CD134) antibody ivuxolimab.

Germline CDR1 reads SGHVS; CDR2 reads FQNEAQ. The CDR3 extends over 12 amino acids. Deletions cut 5 bases from V and 4 bases from J, with 9 bases between. This clone has more than one count but fewer than ten. Libraries were prepared by immunoSEQ multiplex PCR; TCRdb keeps only in-frame clonotypes and omits some of them. The sample contains some 80,000 clones, around 94% of which appear only once. The receptor's source is an adult with an advanced solid tumor such as melanoma, head and neck, liver or kidney cancer. The source was CD4+ or CD8+ T cells sorted from blood, collected in a trial of the OX40 agonist ivuxolimab. The rearrangement joins TRBV7-8 to TRBJ2-7, with D uncertain. The CDR3 protein is CASSPPRYEQYF. CDR3 DNA sequence: TGTGCCAGCAGCCCGCCGAGGTACGAGCAGTACTTC.